The next 24 T cell receptor beta chains were all read from a single sample in a study of blood T cell repertoires in COVID-19. Profiled with immunoSEQ multiplex PCR; TCRdb holds only in-frame clones, not every one. The sample contains around 250,000 clones, about 82% of which appear only once. Sequencing was performed on PBMCs or T cells enriched from blood (not recorded which). These TCRs come from a woman aged 50 to 60 who had recovered from COVID-19.

This chain links TRBV2 with TRBJ1-2, with D perhaps TRBD1 (6 bases). The CDR3 totals 13 residues. Between the trimmed V and J ends, which lost 6 bases and 2 bases, there was a span of 10 bases. Germline assignment: CDR1 SNHLY and CDR2 FYNNEI. The CDR3 nucleotides are TGTGCCAGCAGCGTGGACAGCAACTATGGCTACACCTTC. It is translated as CASSVDSNYGYTF. The whole variable domain, filled in from reference TRBV2 and TRBJ1-2, reads EPEVTQTPSHQVTQMGQEVILRCVPISNHLYFYWYRQILGQKVEFLVSFYNNEISEKSEIFDDQFSVERPDGSNFTLKIRSTKLEDSAMYFCASSVDSNYGYTFGSGTRLTVV.

The chain combines TRBV6-5 with TRBJ2-2; TRBD2 is a possible D gene (6 bases). CDR3 length: 13 residues. From germline, CDR1 is MNHEY and CDR2 SVGAGI. V was clipped by 6 bases and J by 6 bases, with 11 bases between them. CDR3 region: CASRVTSPGELFF. The CDR3 nucleotides are TGTGCCAGCAGGGTGACTAGTCCCGGGGAGCTGTTTTTT.

This clone was detected only once. The chain uses TRBV5-1 and TRBJ2-5, with D hard to call. Germline loops: CDR1 SGHRS, CDR2 YFSETQ. This CDR3 contains 16 residues. Trimming removed 0 bases from V and 1 base from J, with 13 bases in between. CDR3 in amino acids: CASSLGIWSAQETQYF. For the CDR3, the DNA is TGCGCCAGCAGCTTGGGGATTTGGAGCGCCCAAGAGACCCAGTACTTC.

This clone occurred once. The chain employs TRBV19 and TRBJ2-7, with a weak D call TRBD1 (5 bases). The CDR3 extends over 14 amino acids. CDR1 and CDR2 from the germline V gene are LNHDA and SQIVND (reference sequence). V was shortened by 10 bases and J by 3 bases, with 19 bases between the two germline ends. The CDR3 bases are TGTGCCACCCGGCAGGGCGGCTCTCTCTACGAGCAGTACTTC. Translated: CATRQGGSLYEQYF. Looking up the rest from reference TRBV19 and TRBJ2-7 gives the full variable domain: DGGITQSPKYLFRKEGQNVTLSCEQNLNHDAMYWYRQDPGQGLRLIYYSQIVNDFQKGDIAEGYSVSREKKESFPLTVTSAQKNPTAFYLCATRQGGSLYEQYFGPGTRLTVT.

The chain recombines TRBV7-9 with TRBJ1-1; 7 bases are shared with TRBD1. The CDR3 is made up of 15 amino acids. Per germline, CDR1 SEHNR and CDR2 FQNEAQ (reference sequence). The J segment lost 1 base and the V segment lost 5 bases, leaving 7 bases of the junction unmatched. The CDR3 is CASSKPGTANTEAFF. The CDR3 DNA is TGTGCCAGCAGCAAACCCGGGACAGCGAACACTGAAGCTTTCTTT.

This clone was found a few times. J is TRBJ2-5 and V is TRBV7-2; possibly TRBD1 for D (6 bases). Germline CDR1 SGHTA, CDR2 FQGNSA. The V end was cut by 5 bases, the J end by 5 bases, with 15 bases between. The CDR3 covers 14 residues. The CDR3 spells CASSLDSRFETQYF. Here the CDR3 DNA reads TGTGCCAGCAGCCTGGACAGCCGATTTGAGACCCAGTACTTC.

There are a few counts of this clone. The chain links TRBV7-6 to TRBJ2-7; 9 bases agree with TRBD1. The CDR3 covers 16 residues. Trimming cost V 5 bases and J 1 base; bases outside gene matches: 9. Looked up from germline, CDR1 is SGHVS and CDR2 is FNYEAQ. The CDR3, as DNA: TGTGCCAGCAGCGGGATCGGGACAGGGCGGTCCTACGAGCAGTACTTC. It translates to CASSGIGTGRSYEQYF.

The chain carries TRBV9 and TRBJ2-2, with D perhaps matching TRBD1 (6 bases). Trimming cost V 4 bases and J 0 bases, with 16 bases left between them. The CDR3 is 17 residues long. Per the germline V gene, CDR1 is SGDLS and CDR2 is YYNGEE. The CDR3 DNA reads as TGTGCCAGCAGCTTAACTCGCCGGACAGCGAACACCGGGGAGCTGTTTTTT. This sequence encodes CASSLTRRTANTGELFF.

The gene calls are TRBV3-1 (or the pseudogene TRBV3-2) and TRBJ2-2; D gene unclear. The V gene lost 3 bases and the J gene lost 6 bases, with 11 bases spanning the gap. The length of the CDR3 is 14 residues. Looked up from germline, CDR1 is LGHDT and CDR2 is YNNKEL (reference sequence). CDR3 in DNA: TGTGCCAGCAGCCATTATGAAAGAGCCGGGGAGCTGTTTTTT. This translates into CASSHYERAGELFF.

This clone appeared a few times. V is TRBV3-1 (or the pseudogene TRBV3-2) and J is TRBJ1-1; a weak D match, TRBD1 (5 bases). Germline V CDR1 and CDR2: LGHDT, YNNKEL (reference sequence). V was clipped by 4 bases and J by 0 bases, with 6 bases between them. The length of the CDR3 is 13 residues. The CDR3 nucleotides read TGTGCCAGCAGCCGACAGATGAACACTGAAGCTTTCTTT. Translated: CASSRQMNTEAFF.

V is TRBV3-1 (or the pseudogene TRBV3-2) and J is TRBJ2-1, with D possibly TRBD2 on 5 matching bases. This CDR3 is 17 amino acids long. V lost 0 bases and J lost 2, with 14 bases in between. Per the germline V gene, CDR1 is LGHDT and CDR2 is YNNKEL (reference sequence). CDR3 residues: CASSQDQAAVPYNEQFF. The CDR3 bases are TGTGCCAGCAGCCAAGATCAGGCAGCGGTCCCCTACAATGAGCAGTTCTTC.

The V gene is TRBV3-1 (or the pseudogene TRBV3-2), the J gene TRBJ2-7; no definite D call. CDR1 is LGHDT, CDR2 YNNKEL, per germline (reference sequence). This CDR3 has 13 residues. V was cut by 6 bases and J by 0 bases, with 9 bases left in between. This CDR3 reads CASRPESSYEQYF. The CDR3 DNA follows: TGTGCCAGCAGACCTGAGAGCTCCTACGAGCAGTACTTC.

The gene calls are TRBV11-3 and TRBJ1-2; maybe TRBD1 (5 bases). The CDR3 is 14 amino acids. Trimming removed 1 base at V and 8 bases at J, with 14 bases between. The germline CDR1 and CDR2 sequences are SGHNT and YENEEA. CDR3 in amino acids: CASSLVGQGHGYTF. The DNA for the CDR3 is TGTGCCAGCAGCTTAGTGGGGCAGGGTCACGGCTACACCTTC.

The rearrangement uses TRBV4-3 and TRBJ1-2; D perhaps matches TRBD1 (6 bases). V lost 1 base, J lost 3 bases, and 15 bases lay in between. CDR1 and CDR2 from the germline V gene are LGHNA and YSLEER. The length of the CDR3 is 16 residues. This CDR3 reads CASSQAQGRNHYGYTF. For the CDR3, the DNA is TGCGCCAGCAGCCAAGCGCAGGGGCGTAACCACTATGGCTACACCTTC.

The genes are TRBV7-2 and TRBJ1-6; D not certain. The ends were cut back, 2 bases at V and 10 bases at J, with 18 bases in the middle. CDR3 size: 16 residues. Germline loops: CDR1 SGHTA, CDR2 FQGNSA. CDR3 in DNA: TGTGCCAGCAGCTTAAGTGCGTTTTCCTCGCCCTCACCCCTCCACTTT. Translated: CASSLSAFSSPSPLHF.

The chain combines TRBV10-3 with TRBJ1-1; D ambiguous. Trimming pared 4 bases from V and 4 bases from J, leaving 4 bases between. The CDR3 runs to 11 residues. Germline V gives CDR1 ENHRY, CDR2 SYGVKD. The chain's CDR3 is CAISVGTEAFF. The DNA for the CDR3 is TGTGCCATCAGTGTCGGCACTGAAGCTTTCTTT.

The J gene is TRBJ2-7, the V gene TRBV18; perhaps TRBD2 as D (6 bases). Trimming pared 3 bases from V and 7 bases from J, leaving 10 bases between. Germline CDR1 reads KGHSH; CDR2 reads LQKENI. The CDR3 has 12 amino acids. The CDR3 DNA is TGTGCCAGCTCACCGCGGGGAGGAGAGCAGTACTTC. Protein sequence: CASSPRGGEQYF.

The gene calls are TRBV6-5 and TRBJ2-6; a weak D match, TRBD1 (5 bases). Germline CDR1 is MNHEY and CDR2 is SVGAGI. There are 15 residues in the CDR3. The V end was cut by 5 bases, the J end by 2 bases, with 10 bases between. The CDR3 reads CASSNQGTGANVLTF. The CDR3 DNA is TGTGCCAGCAGTAATCAGGGTACTGGGGCCAACGTCCTGACTTTC.

This chain joins TRBV6-2 or TRBV6-3 and TRBJ2-3, with 14 bases that match TRBD2. The germline V gene encodes CDR1 MNHEY and CDR2 SVGEGT. V lost 3 bases, J lost 3 bases, and 14 bases stayed unmatched. There are 20 residues in the CDR3. CDR3 DNA: TGTGCCAGCAGTTATAGGGGACTAGCGGGGGCCGGAAGCGGGACAGATACGCAGTATTTT. This gives the protein CASSYRGLAGAGSGTDTQYF.

The chain combines TRBV5-4 with TRBJ1-1, with unresolved D. Germline CDR1 is SGHNT and CDR2 is YYREEE (reference sequence). The germline V and J ends were trimmed by 7 bases and 4 bases, with 20 bases remaining between them. This CDR3 has 15 amino acids. CDR3: CASSTREGWGTEAFF. The CDR3 nucleotides read TGTGCCAGCTCCACCCGTGAGGGTTGGGGCACTGAAGCTTTCTTT.

This sequence joins TRBV27 and TRBJ2-7; 7 bases map to TRBD2. The length of the CDR3 is 12 residues. The ends lost 5 bases at V and 6 bases at J; junction bases unmatched: 4. Germline CDR1 is MNHEY and CDR2 is SMNVEV (reference sequence). The CDR3 protein is CASSPGGGEQYF. The CDR3 DNA reads as TGTGCCAGCAGTCCCGGCGGGGGCGAGCAGTACTTC.

The chain uses TRBV4-1 and TRBJ2-7; the match to TRBD2 covers 8 bases. V lost 1 base to trimming and J lost 2 bases; unmatched junction nucleotides: 4. The CDR3 length is 15 residues. Germline V CDR1 and CDR2: MGHRA, YSYEKL. CDR3 coding DNA: TGCGCCAGCAGCCAAGTGGGGCGGGGGGCCTACGAGCAGTACTTC. Protein product: CASSQVGRGAYEQYF.

The genes are TRBV19 and TRBJ1-3; TRBD1 matches at 10 bases. Looked up from germline, CDR1 is LNHDA and CDR2 is SQIVND (reference sequence). V dropped 7 bases and J dropped 3; count of bases not matched to a gene: 6. This CDR3 comprises 15 residues. CDR3 sequence reads: CASTGTGVYGNTIYF. CDR3 bases: TGTGCCAGTACCGGGACAGGGGTATATGGAAACACCATATATTTT.

J is TRBJ2-2 and V is TRBV11-2, with 14 bases identical to TRBD2. The ends lost 6 bases at V and 1 base at J; junction bases unmatched: 4. The germline CDR1 and CDR2 sequences are SGHAT and FQNNGV. The CDR3 covers 17 residues. The CDR3 sequence is CASSPGLAGVNTGELFF. CDR3 DNA: TGTGCCAGCAGTCCGGGACTAGCGGGGGTGAACACCGGGGAGCTGTTTTTT.